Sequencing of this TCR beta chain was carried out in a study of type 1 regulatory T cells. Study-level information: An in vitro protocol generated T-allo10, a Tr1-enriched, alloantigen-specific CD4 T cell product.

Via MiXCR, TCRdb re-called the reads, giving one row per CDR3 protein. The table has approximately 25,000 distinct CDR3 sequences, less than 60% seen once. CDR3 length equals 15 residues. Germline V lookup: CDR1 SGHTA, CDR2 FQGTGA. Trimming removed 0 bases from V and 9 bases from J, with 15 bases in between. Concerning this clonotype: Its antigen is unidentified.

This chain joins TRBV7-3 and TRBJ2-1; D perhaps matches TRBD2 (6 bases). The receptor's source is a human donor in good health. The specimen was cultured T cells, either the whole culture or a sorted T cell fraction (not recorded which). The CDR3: CASSLTRDSLGEQFF. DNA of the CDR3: TGTGCCAGCAGCTTAACCCGGGACTCCCTTGGTGAGCAGTTCTTC.